This entry is about one T cell receptor beta chain. Methods used by the authors: Amplification of reference gene primers provided the estimated nucleated cell counts. The table came from immunoSEQ multiplex PCR; TCRdb's copy has only in-frame clones and leaves some out. That table furnishes V, J and clone size, whereas the DNA furnished D and trimming. The sample contains over 600,000 clones, about 87% of which appear only once. The sample originates from a study of blood T cell repertoires in COVID-19. Across the whole study: Whether acute or convalescent, the COVID-19 samples came from the United States, Italy and Spain. Sample material is recorded as cDNA or gDNA derived from T cells, B-cell-depleted T cells, or PBMCs.

This CDR3 has 14 amino acids. The chain uses TRBV21-1 and TRBJ1-2. TRBV21-1 is given as a pseudogene. The material sequenced was peripheral blood. This TCR was recovered from a woman aged 18-35 years with acute or convalescent COVID-19. CDR3: CASSKKGGDVGYTF. In nucleotides, the CDR3 is TGTGCCAGCAGCAAAAAGGGCGGGGACGTTGGCTACACCTTC.